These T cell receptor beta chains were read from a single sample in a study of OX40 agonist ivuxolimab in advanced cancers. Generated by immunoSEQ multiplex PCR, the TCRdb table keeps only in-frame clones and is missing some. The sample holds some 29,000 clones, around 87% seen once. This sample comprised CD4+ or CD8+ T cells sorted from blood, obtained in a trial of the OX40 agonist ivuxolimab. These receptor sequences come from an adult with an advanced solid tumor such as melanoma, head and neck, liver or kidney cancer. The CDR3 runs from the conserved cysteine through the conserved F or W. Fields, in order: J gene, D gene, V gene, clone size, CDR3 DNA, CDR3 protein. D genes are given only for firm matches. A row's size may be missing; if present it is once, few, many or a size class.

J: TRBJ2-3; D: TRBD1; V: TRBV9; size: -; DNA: TGTGCCAGCAGCGACCCCGGGACAGGGTATACAGATACGCAGTATTTT; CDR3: CASSDPGTGYTDTQYF
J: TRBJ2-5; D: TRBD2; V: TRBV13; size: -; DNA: TGTGCCAGCACGGGGGGGCGAGAGACCCAGTACTTC; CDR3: CASTGGRETQYF
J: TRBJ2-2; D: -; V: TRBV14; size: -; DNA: TGTGCCAGCAGCCAATACCCACCGTACGGCGGGGAGCTGTTTTTT; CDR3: CASSQYPPYGGELFF
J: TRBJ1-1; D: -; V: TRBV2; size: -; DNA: TGTGCCACTGGGGGAGGTGAGGGTAGGTCCTTCACTGAAGCTTTCTTT; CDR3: CATGGGEGRSFTEAFF
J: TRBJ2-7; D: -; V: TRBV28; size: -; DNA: TGTGCCAGCAGTTTAACAGTCGAGCAGTACTTC; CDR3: CASSLTVEQYF
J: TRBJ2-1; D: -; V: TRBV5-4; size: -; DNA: TGTGCCAGCAGCTTACAGGGCGGTGAGCAGTTCTTC; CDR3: CASSLQGGEQFF
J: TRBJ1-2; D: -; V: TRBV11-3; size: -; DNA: TGTGCCAGCAGCCCCGAGGGAAGGCAGGACTATGGCTACACCTTC; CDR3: CASSPEGRQDYGYTF
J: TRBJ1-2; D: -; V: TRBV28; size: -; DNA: TGTGCCAGCCACTGGGGCGCGCAGGCCCGAGAAGTTTTGTATGGCTACACCTTC; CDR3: CASHWGAQAREVLYGYTF
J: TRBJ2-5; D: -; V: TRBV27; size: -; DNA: TGTGCCCCGGAGGAGACCCAGTACTTC; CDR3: CAPEETQYF
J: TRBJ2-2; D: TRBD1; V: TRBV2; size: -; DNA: TGTGCCAGCAGTGAAGGGACAGGGGCGAACACCGGGGAGCTGTTTTTT; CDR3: CASSEGTGANTGELFF
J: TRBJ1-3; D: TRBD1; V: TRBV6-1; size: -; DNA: TGTGCCAGCAGCACCGGGACAGGGTCCACCATATATTTT; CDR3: CASSTGTGSTIYF
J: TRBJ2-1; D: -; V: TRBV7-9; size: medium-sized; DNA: TGTGCCAGCAGCCCGGCGGTGGGGGTATACAATGAGCAGTTCTTC; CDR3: CASSPAVGVYNEQFF
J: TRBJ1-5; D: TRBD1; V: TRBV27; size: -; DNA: TGTGCCAGCAGATCCACCGGGACAGGGATTGGCCTCCAGCATTTT; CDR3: CASRSTGTGIGLQHF
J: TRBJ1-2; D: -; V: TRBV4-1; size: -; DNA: TGCGCCAGCAGCCAAGTAGACAGCCCTCGCATAGATAACTATGGCTACACCTTC; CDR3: CASSQVDSPRIDNYGYTF
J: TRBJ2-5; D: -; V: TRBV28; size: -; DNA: TGTGCCAGCAGTCCGTTGGGCGAGGCTAGCGCGCAAGAGACCCAGTACTTC; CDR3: CASSPLGEASAQETQYF
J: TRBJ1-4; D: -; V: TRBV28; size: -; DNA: TGTGCCAGCAGTTCCCGGCAGGAGCCTTATAATGAAAAACTGTTTTTT; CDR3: CASSSRQEPYNEKLFF
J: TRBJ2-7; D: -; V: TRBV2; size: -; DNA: TGTGCCAGCAAGAACTCCAAGGGCTACGAGCAGTACTTC; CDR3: CASKNSKGYEQYF
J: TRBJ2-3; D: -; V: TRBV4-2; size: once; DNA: TGTGCCAGCAGCGTCGGGGGGCTCACAGATACGCAGTATTTT; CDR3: CASSVGGLTDTQYF
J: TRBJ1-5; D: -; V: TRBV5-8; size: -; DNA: TGTGCCAGCAGCTTGGGGGCGGGTAATCAGCCCCAGCATTTT; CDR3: CASSLGAGNQPQHF
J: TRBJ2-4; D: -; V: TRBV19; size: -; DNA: TGTGCCAGTAGTACCACAGGAGCCAATAACATTCAGTACTTC; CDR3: CASSTTGANNIQYF
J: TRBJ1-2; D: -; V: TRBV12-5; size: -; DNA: TGTGCTAGTGGCTCCCTCGTCCCCGGGGAAGGCTATGGCTACACCTTC; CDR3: CASGSLVPGEGYGYTF
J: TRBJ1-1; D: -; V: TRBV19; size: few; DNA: TGTGCCAGTAGGCCCAGAAGCACTGAAGCTTTCTTT; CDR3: CASRPRSTEAFF
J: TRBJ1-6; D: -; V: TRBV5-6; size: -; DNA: TGTGCCAGCAGCTTGGCCAGGGGACACTCCTATAATTCACCCCTCCACTTT; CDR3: CASSLARGHSYNSPLHF
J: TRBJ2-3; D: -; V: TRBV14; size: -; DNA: TGTGCCAGCAGCCAAGAAGGGTCAGGGCCGTGGGATACGCAGTATTTT; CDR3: CASSQEGSGPWDTQYF
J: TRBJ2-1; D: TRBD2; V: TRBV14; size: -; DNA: TGTGCCAGCAGCCAAGTGGTGTATAGCGGGGAATACAATGAGCAGTTCTTC; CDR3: CASSQVVYSGEYNEQFF